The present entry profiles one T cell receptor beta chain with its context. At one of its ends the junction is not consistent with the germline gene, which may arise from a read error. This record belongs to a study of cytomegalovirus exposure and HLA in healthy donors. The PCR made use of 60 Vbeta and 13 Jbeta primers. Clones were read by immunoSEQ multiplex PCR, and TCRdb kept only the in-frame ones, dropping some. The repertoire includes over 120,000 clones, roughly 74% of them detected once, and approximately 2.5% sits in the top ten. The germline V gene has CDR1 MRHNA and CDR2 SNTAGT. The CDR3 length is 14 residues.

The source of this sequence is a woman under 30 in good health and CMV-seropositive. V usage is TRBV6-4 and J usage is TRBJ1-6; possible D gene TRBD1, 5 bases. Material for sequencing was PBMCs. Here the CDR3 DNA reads TGTGCCAGCAGTGACCTGGCAGGGCGATCACTCCTCCACTTT. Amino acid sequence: CASSDLAGRSLLHF.